The 27 T cell receptor beta chains below come from one sample, sequenced in a study of response to subunit inactivated influenza vaccine. TCRdb recomputed calls from the RT-PCR reads with MiXCR, one row per CDR3 protein. The profile shows just under 550,000 distinct CDR3 sequences, under 25% of them singletons. The sample was also linked to a second study, of T cells expressing NK-cell markers. That paper notes: It was by 5'RACE template switching with UMIs that TCR beta cDNA was made.

The sample in question was CD4+ T cells sorted from PBMCs, obtained approximately 13 days after vaccination. The receptors were sampled from a middle-aged man who received an inactivated influenza vaccine.

The chain recombines TRBV2 with TRBJ2-7; D uncertain. Trimming stripped 4 bases from V and 1 base from J, with 11 bases between. This CDR3 is built from 14 residues. From germline, CDR1 is SNHLY and CDR2 FYNNEI. CDR3 protein: CASSAEAGSYEQYF. The CDR3 DNA reads TGTGCCAGCAGTGCAGAGGCCGGTTCCTACGAGCAGTACTTC.

The chain carries TRBV6-2 or TRBV6-3 and TRBJ2-7, with a weak D call TRBD1 (6 bases). CDR3 length equals 15 residues. Germline loops: CDR1 MNHEY, CDR2 SVGEGT. Trimming stripped 2 bases from V and 1 base from J, with 12 bases between. The CDR3 here is CASSYGQRRSYEQYF. The CDR3 DNA sequence: TGTGCCAGCAGTTACGGACAGCGTAGGTCCTACGAGCAGTACTTC.

The table lists this clonotype with many counts. The chain joins TRBV11-2 to TRBJ2-2; D remains unclear. Germline lookup yields CDR1 SGHAT and CDR2 FQNNGV. This CDR3 spans 14 amino acids. Trimming left V 3 bases short and J 1 base short, with 6 bases between. In DNA form, the CDR3 reads TGTGCCAGCAGCTTGCCGGTGAACACCGGGGAGCTGTTTTTT. Its protein is CASSLPVNTGELFF.

The chain couples TRBV7-9 to TRBJ2-3, with no clear D. CDR1 and CDR2 from the germline V gene are SEHNR and FQNEAQ (reference sequence). Trimming cost V 4 bases and J 1 base, with 15 bases left between them. CDR3 size: 16 residues. DNA for the CDR3: TGTGCCAGCAGCTCCCCTCCGGTCCGACGCACAGATACGCAGTATTTT. Protein: CASSSPPVRRTDTQYF.

The chain uses TRBV29-1 and TRBJ2-7; D uncertain. The V gene's germline CDR1 is SQVTM and CDR2 ANQGSEA. The CDR3 length is 13 residues. V was pared by 4 bases and J by 1 base, with 11 bases between. The DNA of the CDR3 is TGCAGCGTTGCGACCAAGAGATCCTACGAGCAGTACTTC. It translates to CSVATKRSYEQYF.

This clonotype came up a few times. The chain joins TRBV6-2 or TRBV6-3 to TRBJ2-7, with a possible D match to TRBD1 (6 bases). The CDR3 runs 16 residues. The V and J ends lost 3 bases and 0 bases respectively, with 15 bases between them. The germline CDR1 and CDR2 sequences are MNHEY and SVGEGT. The CDR3 sequence is CASSYWGPESSYEQYF. The CDR3 nucleotides read TGTGCCAGCAGTTATTGGGGGCCTGAGAGCTCCTACGAGCAGTACTTC.

The chain couples TRBV15 to TRBJ2-5; perhaps D is TRBD1 or TRBD2 (5 bases each). Germline CDR1 LNHNV, CDR2 YYDKDF (reference sequence). The CDR3 sequence is 16 residues long. V was trimmed by 0 bases and J by 5 bases, leaving 16 bases between them. Here the CDR3 DNA reads TGTGCCACCAGCAGAGACACAGGAGGAGTTGGGGAGACCCAGTACTTC. Its translation: CATSRDTGGVGETQYF.

This clonotype was detected only a few times. The rearrangement uses TRBV20-1 and TRBJ1-5, with 7 bases identical to TRBD1. Germline-derived CDR1 and CDR2 are DFQATT and SNEGSKA (reference sequence). This CDR3 spans 15 amino acids. Trimming took 0 bases from V and 4 from J; bases not matched to a gene: 6. The CDR3 here is CSARDPQGENQPQHF. The DNA for the CDR3 is TGCAGTGCTAGAGATCCGCAGGGGGAGAATCAGCCCCAGCATTTT.

The chain employs TRBV4-1 and TRBJ1-4; TRBD1 agrees at 7 bases. V shed 4 bases and J 6 bases; nucleotides not matched to a gene: 8. CDR3 length: 15 amino acids. The germline gives CDR1 MGHRA, CDR2 YSYEKL. CDR3 bases: TGCGCCAGCAGCCCCTGGAGGGGGCGCGATGAAAAACTGTTTTTT. This encodes CASSPWRGRDEKLFF.

The chain employs TRBV5-1 and TRBJ2-7; no clear D gene. The CDR3 contains 14 residues. CDR1 and CDR2 from the germline V gene are SGHRS and YFSETQ. Trimming left V 5 bases short and J 3 bases short, with 15 bases between. Here the CDR3 DNA reads TGCGCCAGCAGTTCCCGCGTGAGAGTCTACGAGCAGTACTTC. Its translation is CASSSRVRVYEQYF.

A few counts support this clonotype. The chain combines TRBV29-1 with TRBJ1-2; no clear D. V gave up 4 bases and J gave up 2 bases, with 8 bases separating them. The CDR3 is 12 residues long. Germline CDR1 is SQVTM and CDR2 is ANQGSEA. CDR3 nucleotide sequence: TGCAGCGTTGTGCGGCGGAACTATGGCTACACCTTC. Amino acid sequence: CSVVRRNYGYTF.

This clonotype was seen at least ten times. This sequence joins TRBV5-1 and TRBJ2-7, with 10 nucleotides matching TRBD2. This CDR3 spans 16 amino acids. The V segment lost 1 base and the J segment 2 bases; nucleotides outside the gene matches: 6. The V gene's germline CDR1 is SGHRS and CDR2 YFSETQ. The CDR3, as DNA: TGCGCCAGCAGCTTGTTGACTAGCGGGCTGCCCTACGAGCAGTACTTC. It encodes CASSLLTSGLPYEQYF.

This clonotype was counted only a few times. The V gene is TRBV11-2, the J gene TRBJ1-1; D is undetermined. The germline V gene has CDR1 SGHAT and CDR2 FQNNGV. The CDR3 sequence is 11 residues long. V was trimmed by 5 bases and J by 7 bases, leaving 8 bases between them. In nucleotides, the CDR3 is TGTGCCAGCAGCCCCCAAGTTGAAGCTTTCTTT. It codes for CASSPQVEAFF.

The sample holds a few counts of this clonotype. The rearrangement uses TRBV20-1 and TRBJ2-1; 9 nucleotides line up with TRBD2. This CDR3 spans 14 amino acids. CDR1 and CDR2 from the germline V gene are DFQATT and SNEGSKA (reference sequence). After removal of 3 bases from V and 9 bases from J, the junction contained 9 bases not matched to a gene. The chain's CDR3 is CSASTRGGRTEQFF. DNA of the CDR3: TGCAGTGCTAGTACGCGGGGGGGCCGTACTGAGCAGTTCTTC.

This clonotype was observed a handful of times. This sequence joins TRBV29-1 and TRBJ2-7; maybe TRBD2 (5 bases). Per germline, CDR1 SQVTM and CDR2 ANQGSEA. The V end lost 4 bases, the J end lost 3 bases, and 10 bases lay between the germline ends. CDR3 size: 12 residues. The CDR3 DNA is TGCAGCGTTGTCGACGGGAACTACGAGCAGTACTTC. Amino acids: CSVVDGNYEQYF.

V gene TRBV4-3 combines with J gene TRBJ2-1; 12 bases fit TRBD2. V trimming: 4 bases; J trimming: 7 bases; junction bases outside the gene matches: 11. The CDR3 consists of 17 residues. Germline lookup yields CDR1 LGHNA and CDR2 YSLEER. The CDR3 spells CASSPDPSGGAANEQFF. The CDR3 DNA is TGCGCCAGCAGCCCCGACCCTAGCGGGGGGGCCGCAAATGAGCAGTTCTTC.

The table lists this clonotype with a few counts. This chain joins TRBV7-9 and TRBJ1-6; 7 bases align to TRBD1. V gave up 6 bases and J gave up 11 bases; unmatched junction bases: 10. Germline V gene data show CDR1 as SEHNR and CDR2 as FQNEAQ (reference sequence). The CDR3 consists of 14 residues. CDR3 in amino acids: CASSTGVLVAPLHF. The CDR3 DNA is TGTGCCAGCAGTACAGGGGTTTTGGTGGCACCCCTCCACTTT.

The chain employs TRBV4-1 and TRBJ2-1; the match to TRBD2 covers 13 bases. Germline CDR1 is MGHRA and CDR2 is YSYEKL. V shed 2 bases and J 7 bases; nucleotides not matched to a gene: 5. The CDR3 is 16 amino acids. The CDR3 protein is CASSQITSGRGNEQFF. The CDR3 coding sequence is TGCGCCAGCAGCCAAATTACTAGCGGGAGGGGGAATGAGCAGTTCTTC.

This clonotype has only a few counts. The chain joins TRBV6-1 to TRBJ2-2; D uncertain. Germline CDR1 is MNHNS and CDR2 is SASEGT. There are 15 residues in the CDR3. V lost 2 bases and J 4 bases, leaving 11 bases between the germline ends. Here the CDR3 DNA reads TGTGCCAGCAGTGAACGCCCCACTGGCACCGGGGAGCTGTTTTTT. The encoded protein is CASSERPTGTGELFF.

Only a few counts were recorded for this clonotype. V is TRBV5-1 and J is TRBJ2-7, with 8 bases that match TRBD2. The CDR3 is made up of 14 amino acids. Germline V CDR1 and CDR2: SGHRS, YFSETQ. With 4 bases clipped from V and 7 bases from J, the junction kept 10 bases outside the gene matches. CDR3 residues: CASSRTAGAWEQYF. CDR3 coding DNA: TGCGCCAGCAGCCGGACAGCGGGGGCGTGGGAGCAGTACTTC.

V is TRBV4-1 and J is TRBJ2-5; D gene unclear. Trimming stripped 0 bases from V and 2 bases from J, with 7 bases between. The CDR3 covers 14 residues. Germline V CDR1 and CDR2: MGHRA, YSYEKL. The CDR3 protein is CASSQDFRQETQYF. The CDR3 DNA follows: TGCGCCAGCAGCCAAGATTTCCGGCAAGAGACCCAGTACTTC.

This clonotype has just a few counts. This sequence joins TRBV29-1 and TRBJ1-1, with D unclear. The CDR3 contains 12 residues. The germline V gene encodes CDR1 SQVTM and CDR2 ANQGSEA. V lost 7 bases to trimming and J lost 6 bases, with 15 bases between them. This chain's CDR3 is CSGFDGLAEAFF. CDR3 DNA sequence: TGCAGCGGCTTTGATGGCTTGGCTGAAGCTTTCTTT.

The chain carries TRBV12-3 or TRBV12-4 and TRBJ2-1; unclear D gene. Trimming pared 5 bases from V and 8 bases from J, leaving 7 bases between. The CDR3 spans 11 residues. CDR3 nucleotide sequence: TGTGCCAGCAGTGTTTGGCATGAGCAGTTCTTC. This encodes CASSVWHEQFF.

This clonotype has just a few counts. The V call is TRBV30, the J call TRBJ2-7, with 12 bases that match TRBD2. With 2 bases clipped from V and 1 base from J, the junction kept 6 bases outside the gene matches. The CDR3 sequence is 16 residues long. Germline loops: CDR1 GTSNPN, CDR2 SVGIG (reference sequence). Written as DNA, the CDR3 is TGTGCCTGGAGTCCTCATCTAGCGGGGGGGTCCTACGAGCAGTACTTC. As protein: CAWSPHLAGGSYEQYF. Full variable domain (remainder filled in from reference TRBV30 and TRBJ2-7): SQTIHQWPATLVQPVGSPLSLECTVEGTSNPNLYWYRQAAGRGLQLLFYSVGIGQISSEVPQNLSASRPQDRQFILSSKKLLLSDSGFYLCAWSPHLAGGSYEQYFGPGTRLTVT.

CDR3 DNA: TGTGCCAGCAGCTCCAGGACAGGGTCCGGGGAGCTGTTTTTT. Translated: CASSSRTGSGELFF. This sequence joins TRBV7-8 and TRBJ2-2; 8 bases match TRBD1. The germline V gene encodes CDR1 SGHVS and CDR2 FQNEAQ. After removal of 4 bases from V and 6 bases from J, the junction contained 4 bases not matched to a gene. This CDR3 spans 14 amino acids.

This clonotype occurred a few times. The chain carries TRBV4-3 and TRBJ1-2; D gene uncertain. This CDR3 has 13 residues. Germline CDR1 LGHNA, CDR2 YSLEER. V was pared by 4 bases and J by 6 bases, with 12 bases between. This CDR3 is CASSLSERDGYTF. Here the CDR3 DNA reads TGCGCCAGCAGCCTTTCAGAACGGGATGGCTACACCTTC.

The genes are TRBV28 and TRBJ1-1; a weak D match, TRBD1 (5 bases). Trimming pared 2 bases from V and 4 bases from J, leaving 14 bases between. The CDR3 is 15 residues long. The germline V gene encodes CDR1 MDHEN and CDR2 SYDVKM. CDR3 in DNA: TGTGCCAGCAGTTTAGGTAGGGGTTCGGGCACTGAAGCTTTCTTT. It yields the protein CASSLGRGSGTEAFF.